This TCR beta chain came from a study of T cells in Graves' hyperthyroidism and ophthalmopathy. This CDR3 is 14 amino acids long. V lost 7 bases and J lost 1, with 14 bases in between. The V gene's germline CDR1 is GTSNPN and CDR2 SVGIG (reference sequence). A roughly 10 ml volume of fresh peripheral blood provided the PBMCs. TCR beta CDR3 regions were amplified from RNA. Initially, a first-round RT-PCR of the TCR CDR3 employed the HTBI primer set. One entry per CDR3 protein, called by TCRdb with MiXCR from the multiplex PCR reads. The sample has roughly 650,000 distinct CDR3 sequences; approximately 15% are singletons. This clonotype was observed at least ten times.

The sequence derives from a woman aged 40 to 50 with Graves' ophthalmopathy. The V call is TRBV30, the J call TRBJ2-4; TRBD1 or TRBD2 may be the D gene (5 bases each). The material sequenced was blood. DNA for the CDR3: TGTGCCTTTACCGACTGGGGGGCCAAAAACATTCAGTACTTC. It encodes CAFTDWGAKNIQYF.